This T cell receptor beta chain is drawn from a study of blood T cell repertoires in COVID-19 (TCRdb year 2020). A note on the overall study: The collaborator samples originated in the United States, Italy and Spain and spanned the acute and convalescent phases of COVID-19. The prospective study material was composed of cDNA or gDNA derived from T cells, B-cell-depleted T cells, or PBMCs. Deeply sampled blood TCRbeta repertoires from subjects exposed to, actively infected with, or recovered from COVID-19 were included in the dataset. The repertoires were made available in a free public database intended to serve as a resource for research on the immune response to SARS-CoV-2. Samples were obtained from the ongoing ImmuneRACE study (first 160 participants) and from 1,254 subjects provided by 6 global collaborators. Nearly every sample came with metadata listing a de-identified subject ID, COVID-19 status, age in years and sex. Where HLA class I and class II types were available, the types were taken from metadata supplied by the sample provider, not from assay-based typing. General conclusions and limits of the study: The quantity of clinical and demographic metadata differed by source and by participant and was supplied without curation.

Notes on this clone: Its antigen remains unidentified. Base-call qualities are not available, and no considerably larger clone is one nucleotide away.

Ends trimmed: V by 4 bases, J by 2 bases; bases unmatched to a gene: 1. The CDR3 runs 15 amino acids, cysteine and phenylalanine included. Only the CDR3 DNA stays, 45 bases, in frame from base 1. CDR1 and CDR2 were assigned from the germline V gene as ENHRY and SYGVKD. TCRbeta CDR3 regions were amplified from genomic DNA using the immunoSEQ Assay, a bias-controlled multiplex PCR. As for the original processing: Nucleated cell counts per sample were estimated from amplification of reference gene primers within the assay. To quantify the absolute abundance of each unique TCRbeta CDR3 rearrangement, sequence reads were collapsed and filtered. For each sample, productive Simpson clonality was calculated as the square root of Simpson's diversity index across productive rearrangements. Not all clones reach the TCRdb copy of this immuneACCESS table, which keeps in-frame sequences only. Checked studies attribute under half of the gap to unresolved V genes and leave the rest unexplained. The V and J calls and clone size were taken over from that table, and D and trimming were inferred from the DNA. The sample yields some 240,000 clones; around 90% were counted once. The ten top clones hold around 6.9% of the sample.

Samples from volunteer blood donors who had recovered from COVID-19 were contributed by a second Seattle source. Collaborating institutions collected whole blood in K2EDTA tubes following their own protocols. For TCRbeta analysis, collaborators shipped samples in one of three forms: frozen whole blood, isolated PBMCs, or DNA extracted from either of those sample types. The specimen sequenced was peripheral blood. The sequence came from a man in his 60s who had recovered from COVID-19. This chain is built from TRBV10-3 and TRBJ1-6, and 8 junction bases match TRBD1. Here is the DNA: TGTGCCATCAGTGTGGGACAGGCCTATAATTCACCCCTCCACTTT. It codes for CAISVGQAYNSPLHF.